What follows are 22 T cell receptor beta chains derived from one specimen sequenced in a study of identical twins. TCRdb used MiXCR to reprocess the 5' RACE reads, holding one entry per CDR3 protein. The sample consists of more than 1.5 million distinct CDR3 sequences, around 29% of them appearing once. Sequences were obtained from cord blood. The receptors were sampled from a newborn girl in good health.

This chain connects TRBV20-1 to TRBJ2-5, with D possibly being TRBD1 (6 bases). The DNA end favors TRBJ2-7, so the J call may be wrong. In germline, CDR1 is DFQATT, CDR2 SNEGSKA (reference sequence). CDR3 length: 13 amino acids. The CDR3 here is CSARGIIGGEQYF. CDR3 nucleotide sequence: TGCAGTGCTAGGGGTATTATAGGGGGCGAGCAGTACTTC.

V gene TRBV12-3 or TRBV12-4 combines with J gene TRBJ1-2; 7 bases map to TRBD1. Unmatched junction bases numbered 8, after V lost 6 bases and J lost 7 bases. CDR3 size: 13 residues. CDR3 residues: CASSPDREAGYTF. The CDR3 DNA is TGTGCCAGCAGCCCAGACAGGGAGGCTGGCTACACCTTC.

This clonotype was recorded at least ten times. The chain recombines TRBV20-1 with TRBJ2-3, with TRBD2 as a possible D gene (6 bases). Trimming took 1 base from V and 2 from J, leaving 10 bases between them. Germline V gives CDR1 DFQATT, CDR2 SNEGSKA (reference sequence). The CDR3 contains 14 residues. The CDR3 region has the DNA TGCAGTGCTAGAGCGGGGAGGTTCACAGATACGCAGTATTTT. This codes for CSARAGRFTDTQYF.

V and J are TRBV27 and TRBJ2-1; 12 bases fit TRBD2. This CDR3 comprises 12 residues. Germline CDR1 is MNHEY and CDR2 is SMNVEV (reference sequence). The ends lost 6 bases at V and 10 bases at J; junction bases unmatched: 1. The CDR3 DNA reads TGTGCCAGCAGGCTAGCGGGAGGGGAGCAGTTCTTC. It specifies CASRLAGGEQFF.

This clonotype was counted a few times. The chain has TRBV6-1 and TRBJ1-2; D is uncertain. The CDR3 is made up of 16 amino acids. The V gene's germline CDR1 is MNHNS and CDR2 SASEGT. V lost 6 bases and J 0 bases, leaving 17 bases between the germline ends. This CDR3 is CASRPPSGKSNYGYTF. The CDR3 DNA sequence: TGTGCCAGCAGGCCCCCGTCCGGCAAGTCTAACTATGGCTACACCTTC.

The chain has TRBV21-1 and TRBJ2-3; TRBD2, as called in the table, went unchecked against the DNA. TRBV21-1 is a pseudogene segment. There are 16 residues in the CDR3. For the CDR3, the DNA is TGTGCCAGCAGCCGCGGACTAGTGGGGTGCACAGATACGCAGTATTTT. Protein: CASSRGLVGCTDTQYF.

This clonotype was seen a handful of times. This chain links TRBV10-3 with TRBJ2-7; 7 positions agree with TRBD1. This CDR3 has 13 residues. J gave up 4 bases and V 8 bases, and 8 bases lay outside the gene matches. Germline CDR1 and CDR2: ENHRY and SYGVKD. CDR3 in amino acids: CAIAGTESYEQYF. In DNA, the CDR3 is TGTGCCATCGCCGGGACAGAGAGTTACGAGCAGTACTTC.

The rearrangement links TRBV7-6 to TRBJ2-7, with 8 nucleotides matching TRBD2. The germline CDR1 and CDR2 sequences are SGHVS and FNYEAQ. The CDR3 loop spans 15 amino acids. V was pared by 2 bases and J by 5 bases, with 8 bases of the junction left unmatched. The CDR3 spells CASSLIPSGRDEQYF. CDR3 nucleotides: TGTGCCAGCAGCTTAATTCCTAGCGGGCGCGACGAGCAGTACTTC.

The CDR3 loop is CASMGTRGGPDTQYF. CDR3 sequence (DNA): TGCGCCAGCATGGGGACTAGAGGGGGGCCAGATACGCAGTATTTT. The chain has TRBV10-2 and TRBJ2-3, with 8 bases identical to TRBD2. CDR3 length equals 15 residues. The germline V gene encodes CDR1 WSHSY and CDR2 SAAADI. J lost 4 bases, V lost 7 bases, and 10 bases had no gene match.

V and J are TRBV5-1 and TRBJ2-7; 9 bases agree with TRBD1. CDR1 is SGHRS, CDR2 YFSETQ, per germline. After removal of 4 bases from V and 3 bases from J, the junction contained 5 bases not matched to a gene. The CDR3 spans 14 residues. The CDR3 sequence is CASSIPGQGYEQYF. CDR3 DNA sequence: TGCGCCAGCAGCATACCGGGACAGGGCTACGAGCAGTACTTC.

The chain employs TRBV5-6 and TRBJ2-1, with TRBD2 identical over 7 bases. The V gene's germline CDR1 is SGHDT and CDR2 YYEEEE. Trimming took 3 bases from V and 0 from J; bases not matched to a gene: 0. The length of the CDR3 is 14 residues. The CDR3 nucleotides read TGTGCCAGCAGCTGGGAGGGCTCCTACAATGAGCAGTTCTTC. It specifies CASSWEGSYNEQFF. Full variable domain (missing parts from reference TRBV5-6 and TRBJ2-1): DAGVTQSPTHLIKTRGQQVTLRCSPKSGHDTVSWYQQALGQGPQFIFQYYEEEERQRGNFPDRFSGHQFPNYSSELNVNALLLGDSALYLCASSWEGSYNEQFFGPGTRLTVL.

This clonotype appeared many times. The chain combines TRBV27 with TRBJ1-1; no firm D call. The V and J ends lost 4 bases and 4 bases respectively, with 10 bases between them. This CDR3 has 13 residues. The germline V gene encodes CDR1 MNHEY and CDR2 SMNVEV (reference sequence). The CDR3 nucleotides are TGTGCCAGCAGTTCCCGAGTGGGCACTGAAGCTTTCTTT. Translated: CASSSRVGTEAFF.

The V and J genes are TRBV29-1 and TRBJ2-1, with D uncertain. Germline V gene sequence: CDR1 SQVTM, CDR2 ANQGSEA. This CDR3 contains 11 residues. The CDR3 DNA reads TGCGGCGAGAGCTCCTACAATGAGCAGTTCTTC. Its protein is CGESSYNEQFF.

The genes are TRBV20-1 and TRBJ2-1, with TRBD2 matching over 7 bases. The CDR3 runs to 16 residues. J lost 0 bases, V lost 1 base, and 6 bases had no gene match. Germline CDR1 and CDR2: DFQATT and SNEGSKA (reference sequence). CDR3 sequence: CSARALLASSYNEQFF. Here the CDR3 DNA reads TGCAGTGCTAGAGCCCTACTAGCGAGCTCCTACAATGAGCAGTTCTTC.

The genes are TRBV5-1 and TRBJ1-1; a weak D match, TRBD1 (6 bases). Germline V gene sequence: CDR1 SGHRS, CDR2 YFSETQ. CDR3 length equals 15 residues. V dropped 0 bases and J dropped 1 base, with 10 bases sitting between them. CDR3 residues: CASSLAAGENTEAFF. In DNA form, the CDR3 reads TGCGCCAGCAGCTTGGCGGCAGGGGAGAACACTGAAGCTTTCTTT.

V gene TRBV5-1 combines with J gene TRBJ2-7; D is unclear. The CDR3 runs 15 residues. CDR1 SGHRS and CDR2 YFSETQ come from the germline V gene. With 0 bases removed from V and 2 bases from J, the gap between germline ends came to 12 bases. CDR3 sequence reads: CASSLAAESTYEQYF. DNA for the CDR3: TGCGCCAGCAGCTTGGCGGCAGAAAGTACCTACGAGCAGTACTTC.

This clonotype was observed a handful of times. This rearrangement joins TRBV10-3 to TRBJ2-3; a possible D gene is TRBD2 (5 bases). The CDR3 consists of 14 residues. Germline CDR1 is ENHRY and CDR2 is SYGVKD. Trimming shortened V by 5 bases and J by 6 bases, and 15 bases separated the two germline ends. The CDR3 DNA sequence: TGTGCCATCAGTTCCATATCCCCGGGGGATACGCAGTATTTT. Amino acid sequence: CAISSISPGDTQYF.

V is TRBV5-6 and J is TRBJ2-3; D remains ambiguous. The CDR3 sequence is 12 residues long. Trimming took 0 bases from V and 8 from J, leaving 7 bases between them. From germline, CDR1 is SGHDT and CDR2 YYEEEE. The CDR3 DNA sequence: TGTGCCAGCAGCTTGGAAGGGATTACGCAGTATTTT. Encoded protein: CASSLEGITQYF.

The table lists this clonotype with a few counts. The chain has TRBV20-1 and TRBJ1-5; D call uncertain. Trimming shortened V by 6 bases and J by 3 bases, and 12 bases separated the two germline ends. Germline loops: CDR1 DFQATT, CDR2 SNEGSKA (reference sequence). This CDR3 has 13 amino acids. CDR3 region: CSAALGINQPQHF. CDR3 DNA: TGCAGTGCCGCGTTGGGTATCAATCAGCCCCAGCATTTT.

V gene TRBV20-1 combines with J gene TRBJ1-5; TRBD1 matches 8 bases. The V gene's germline CDR1 is DFQATT and CDR2 SNEGSKA (reference sequence). CDR3 size: 15 residues. V shed 3 bases and J 3 bases; nucleotides not matched to a gene: 7. In DNA, the CDR3 is TGCAGTGCTAGCCCCTTGGACAGGGTCAATCAGCCCCAGCATTTT. It encodes CSASPLDRVNQPQHF.

The J gene is TRBJ2-1, the V gene TRBV5-1; a weak D match, TRBD2 (6 bases). V lost 0 bases to trimming and J lost 11 bases, with 12 bases between them. Germline V gene sequence: CDR1 SGHRS, CDR2 YFSETQ. The CDR3 extends over 13 amino acids. The CDR3 reads CASSLELAQKQFF. The DNA for the CDR3 is TGCGCCAGCAGCTTGGAACTAGCTCAGAAGCAGTTCTTC.

This clonotype has just a few counts. The chain has TRBV2 and TRBJ1-2, with D possibly TRBD1 on 6 matching bases. Trimming shortened V by 3 bases and J by 6 bases, and 14 bases separated the two germline ends. Germline V CDR1 and CDR2: SNHLY, FYNNEI. This CDR3 has 14 amino acids. The CDR3 nucleotides read TGTGCCAGCAGTGAGCAGGGGACCATCGATGGCTACACCTTC. Its translation is CASSEQGTIDGYTF.